The entry that follows covers one T cell receptor beta chain sequence. Its target is unknown. CDR1 and CDR2 (germline): MNHEY, SMNVEV (reference sequence). This CDR3 is built from 17 residues. Between the trimmed V and J ends, which lost 5 bases and 4 bases, there was a span of 18 bases. TCRdb reprocessed the 5' RACE reads with MiXCR, giving one entry per CDR3 protein. The sample yields some 800,000 distinct CDR3 sequences, 10% to 15% seen once. The data were taken from a study of CD8 T cells in ankylosing spondylitis. Broader study findings: Characteristic, it appeared, of ankylosing spondylitis blood was a TCR beta motif of roughly eight highly homologous variants.

V and J are TRBV27 and TRBJ2-6; D call uncertain. The sequencing sample was made of blood, either unsorted or a sorted T cell fraction (not recorded which). The sequence was collected from a male donor with ankylosing spondylitis. CDR3 sequence: CASSTSRLETGANVLTF. The CDR3 DNA reads TGTGCCAGCAGTACCTCGAGGCTTGAGACGGGGGCCAACGTCCTGACTTTC.